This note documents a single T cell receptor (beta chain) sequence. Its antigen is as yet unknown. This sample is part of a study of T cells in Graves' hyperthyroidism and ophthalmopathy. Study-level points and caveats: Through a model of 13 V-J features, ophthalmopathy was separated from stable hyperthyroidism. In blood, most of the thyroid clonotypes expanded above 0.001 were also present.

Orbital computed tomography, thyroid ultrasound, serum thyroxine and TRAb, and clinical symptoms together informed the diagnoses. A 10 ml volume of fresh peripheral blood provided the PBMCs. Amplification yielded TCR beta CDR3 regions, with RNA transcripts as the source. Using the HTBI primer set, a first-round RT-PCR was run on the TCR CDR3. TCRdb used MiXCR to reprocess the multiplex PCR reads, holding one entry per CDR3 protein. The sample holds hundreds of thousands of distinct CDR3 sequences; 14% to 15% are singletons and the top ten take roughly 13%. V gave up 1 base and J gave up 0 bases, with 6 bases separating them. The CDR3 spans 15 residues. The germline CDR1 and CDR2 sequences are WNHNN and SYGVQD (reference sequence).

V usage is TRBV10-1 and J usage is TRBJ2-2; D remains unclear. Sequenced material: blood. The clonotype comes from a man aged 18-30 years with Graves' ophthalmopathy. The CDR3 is CASSEWGPNTGELFF. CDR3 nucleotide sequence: TGCGCCAGCAGTGAGTGGGGTCCGAACACCGGGGAGCTGTTTTTT.